This is a list of T cell receptor beta chains from one sample in a study of blood T cells in healthy people across ages. Each CDR3 protein gets one entry after TCRdb re-called the 5' RACE reads with MiXCR. Counted here are approximately 670,000 distinct CDR3 sequences, about 43% occurring once; the ten biggest clones make up 25% to 30%. Specimen: blood. These receptors were taken from a man of 80 years or more in good health. CDR3s include the opening cysteine and the closing phenylalanine or tryptophan.

V gene: TRBV6-2/TRBV6-3; CDR3 protein: CASSWYPNEQFF
V gene: TRBV20-1; CDR3 protein: CSATPTSSYEQYF
V gene: TRBV10-3; CDR3 protein: CAISDPRGGTEAFF
V gene: TRBV5-1; CDR3 protein: CASSLGSGPSSYEQYF
V gene: TRBV3-1; CDR3 protein: CASSPRDMNTEAFF
V gene: TRBV7-9; CDR3 protein: CASSLTPAGVGGYTEAFF
V gene: TRBV20-1; CDR3 protein: CSARARGFGTSGNEQFF
V gene: TRBV14; CDR3 protein: CASSQVGSFNTEAFF
V gene: TRBV20-1; CDR3 protein: CSARLGQTYNEQFF
V gene: TRBV6-1; CDR3 protein: CASRLVGPEAQYF
V gene: TRBV25-1; CDR3 protein: CASSAQGALGGYTF
V gene: TRBV20-1; CDR3 protein: CSAQKNPRGAGTDTQYF
V gene: TRBV3-1; CDR3 protein: CASSHNRGYTF
V gene: TRBV12-3/TRBV12-4; CDR3 protein: CASSSGVYNSPLHF
V gene: TRBV20-1; CDR3 protein: CSASPGNSGDTGAFF
V gene: TRBV28; CDR3 protein: CASSLGTRSSYNEQFF
V gene: TRBV27; CDR3 protein: CASSSLGQGNYNEQFF
V gene: TRBV9; CDR3 protein: CASSPDSYNEQYF
V gene: TRBV6-2/TRBV6-3; CDR3 protein: CASSYFVGNTGELFF
V gene: TRBV6-4; CDR3 protein: CASSDTGSAYNEQFF
V gene: TRBV28; CDR3 protein: CASSSTGGGEDTQYF
V gene: TRBV7-9; CDR3 protein: CACSYRTSGGAETQYF
V gene: TRBV20-1; CDR3 protein: CSALQDREDEQYF
V gene: TRBV4-2; CDR3 protein: CASSQPGLADPRGKNIQYF
V gene: TRBV5-6; CDR3 protein: CASSLAFSAGPPQYF
V gene: TRBV12-5; CDR3 protein: CASGLVQAGVSNQPQHF
V gene: TRBV29-1; CDR3 protein: CSQLTGTDTQYF
V gene: TRBV6-5; CDR3 protein: CASTTGGGGSYEQYF
V gene: TRBV12-5; CDR3 protein: CASGPRTADTQYF
V gene: TRBV7-2; CDR3 protein: CASSTGQGGWNSPLHF
V gene: TRBV3-1; CDR3 protein: CASSHDPGSKETQYF
V gene: TRBV20-1; CDR3 protein: CSPHGGQPETQYF
V gene: TRBV28; CDR3 protein: CASSPRTSLYNEQFF